One and the same sample provided the 23 T cell receptor beta chains below, sequenced in a study of PD-L1 blockade in urothelial cancer. Time point in this sample: pretreatment peripheral blood. Profiling relied on immunoSEQ multiplex PCR, and the TCRdb table lists in-frame clones only, not all of them. The data show some 66,000 clones, approximately 83% seen once. Sequences were derived from PBMCs, sampled around atezolizumab (anti-PD-L1) treatment. These receptors came from a man aged 55 to 69 with urothelial cancer.

This sequence joins TRBV7-2 and TRBJ1-5; D is unresolved. Trimming shortened V by 5 bases and J by 9 bases, and 14 bases separated the two germline ends. The CDR3 is made up of 13 amino acids. Germline V CDR1 and CDR2: SGHTA, FQGNSA. The CDR3 here is CASSPGEGRPQHF. The CDR3 bases are TGTGCCAGCAGCCCCGGAGAGGGTCGGCCCCAGCATTTT.

J is TRBJ2-1 and V is TRBV28; D gene uncertain. Germline V lookup: CDR1 MDHEN, CDR2 SYDVKM. The CDR3 runs 12 residues. V lost 3 bases and J 9 bases, leaving 9 bases between the germline ends. CDR3 DNA: TGTGCCAGCAGTTTGGAGCTAGTTGAGCAGTTCTTC. Protein product: CASSLELVEQFF. Full variable domain (rest looked up from reference TRBV28 and TRBJ2-1): DVKVTQSSRYLVKRTGEKVFLECVQDMDHENMFWYRQDPGLGLRLIYFSYDVKMKEKGDIPEGYSVSREKKERFSLILESASTNQTSMYLCASSLELVEQFFGPGTRLTVL.

The chain joins TRBV7-6 to TRBJ2-3; no clear D gene. V was trimmed by 6 bases and J by 2 bases, leaving 12 bases between them. The germline V gene encodes CDR1 SGHVS and CDR2 FNYEAQ. There are 14 residues in the CDR3. CDR3 loop: CASRRTPNTDTQYF. For the CDR3, the DNA is TGTGCCAGCAGGAGAACCCCAAACACAGATACGCAGTATTTT.

The rearrangement joins TRBV7-2 to TRBJ2-3; 9 nucleotides agree with TRBD2. The V and J ends lost 6 bases and 5 bases, in that order; junction bases with no gene match: 18. This CDR3 is built from 18 residues. Germline CDR1 SGHTA, CDR2 FQGNSA. The CDR3 coding sequence is TGTGCCAGCAGTCCTGGGGCGGTTAGCGGGGGTTACAGAGATACGCAGTATTTT. This translates into CASSPGAVSGGYRDTQYF.

The chain joins TRBV12-5 to TRBJ2-3; 9 nucleotides agree with TRBD1. J gave up 2 bases and V 0 bases, and 9 bases lay outside the gene matches. Germline V gives CDR1 LGHNT, CDR2 FRNRAP. The CDR3 consists of 18 residues. DNA of the CDR3: TGTGCTAGTGGTTTGGTACGGACAGGGGATAAGGTCACAGATACGCAGTATTTT. Translated, it gives CASGLVRTGDKVTDTQYF.

V usage is TRBV11-2 and J usage is TRBJ2-7; 8 bases agree with TRBD2. The CDR3 is made up of 16 amino acids. The germline V gene encodes CDR1 SGHAT and CDR2 FQNNGV. Trimming at V came to 2 bases and at J to 0 bases, leaving 6 bases not matched to a gene. The CDR3: CASSLNAGGLSYEQYF. Written as DNA, the CDR3 is TGTGCCAGCAGCTTAAACGCGGGGGGTCTCTCCTACGAGCAGTACTTC.

The genes are TRBV10-3 and TRBJ2-5; D is undetermined. This CDR3 contains 15 residues. Between the trimmed V and J ends, which lost 3 bases and 1 base, there was a span of 12 bases. In germline, CDR1 is ENHRY, CDR2 SYGVKD. The CDR3 here is CAISDTKTLQETQYF. The CDR3 DNA reads as TGTGCCATCAGTGACACTAAGACCCTCCAAGAGACCCAGTACTTC.

This clone has a handful of counts. The genes are TRBV28 and TRBJ1-5; 8 bases are shared with TRBD1. The trim removed 6 bases at V and 7 bases at J, leaving 8 bases unmatched. The CDR3 extends over 14 amino acids. Looked up from germline, CDR1 is MDHEN and CDR2 is SYDVKM. The CDR3 DNA follows: TGTGCCAGCAGCCGCATTGACAGGGGCCAGCCCCAGCATTTT. This gives the protein CASSRIDRGQPQHF.

The chain carries TRBV2 and TRBJ1-5, with TRBD1 as a possible D gene (6 bases). This CDR3 has 13 residues. V shed 5 bases and J shed 4 bases, with 9 bases lying between them. The germline V gene encodes CDR1 SNHLY and CDR2 FYNNEI. DNA of the CDR3: TGTGCCAGCAGTACACAGGGTAATCAGCCCCAGCATTTT. Its translation: CASSTQGNQPQHF.

The chain joins TRBV6-5 to TRBJ1-4, with no clear D. The CDR3 spans 14 residues. The germline V and J ends were trimmed by 2 bases and 6 bases, with 10 bases remaining between them. Germline CDR1 MNHEY, CDR2 SVGAGI. DNA for the CDR3: TGTGCCAGCAGTTACGATTTTTCGGATGAAAAACTGTTTTTT. Its translation is CASSYDFSDEKLFF.

This CDR3 is CASKLILVGSGELFF. The CDR3 nucleotides read TGTGCCAGTAAATTAATTCTGGTGGGCTCCGGGGAGCTGTTTTTT. This chain links TRBV27 with TRBJ2-2; D remains unclear. Per the germline V gene, CDR1 is MNHEY and CDR2 is SMNVEV (reference sequence). The CDR3 loop spans 15 amino acids. V lost 9 bases and J 6 bases, leaving 20 bases between the germline ends.

The rearrangement links TRBV6-5 to TRBJ2-7; 8 positions match TRBD1. V dropped 6 bases and J dropped 4; count of bases not matched to a gene: 8. This CDR3 comprises 14 residues. CDR1 and CDR2 (germline): MNHEY, SVGAGI. The CDR3 DNA follows: TGTGCCAGCAGCCAGGGACAGGTAATATACGAGCAGTACTTC. The encoded protein is CASSQGQVIYEQYF.

This clone has just a few counts. The genes are TRBV4-1 and TRBJ1-1; tentatively, D is TRBD1 (5 bases). CDR1 is MGHRA and CDR2 is YSYEKL in the germline V gene. Trimming took 1 base from V and 11 from J, leaving 14 bases between them. CDR3 length equals 13 residues. The CDR3 DNA reads TGCGCCAGCAGCCAAGTTGGGGCCTTAAGGGCTTTCTTT. Encoded protein: CASSQVGALRAFF.

The V call is TRBV30, the J call TRBJ1-2; D ambiguous. Looked up from germline, CDR1 is GTSNPN and CDR2 is SVGIG (reference sequence). The V end lost 4 bases, the J end lost 7 bases, and 16 bases lay between the germline ends. The CDR3 totals 13 residues. The CDR3 DNA sequence: TGTGCCTGGACCCGTCAGTGGGCAGGTGGCTACACCTTC. Its protein product is CAWTRQWAGGYTF.

The chain combines TRBV5-1 with TRBJ1-6; 9 bases fit TRBD1. The CDR3 covers 15 residues. V shed 4 bases, J shed 8 bases, and the junction held 7 bases outside the gene matches. Germline CDR1 SGHRS, CDR2 YFSETQ. CDR3 in amino acids: CASSKRDRGDSPLHF. CDR3 coding DNA: TGCGCCAGCAGCAAGAGAGACAGGGGGGATTCACCCCTCCACTTT.

The chain uses TRBV18 and TRBJ2-3, with 11 bases fitting TRBD1. Germline CDR1 and CDR2: KGHSH and LQKENI. This CDR3 has 14 amino acids. V shed 6 bases and J 4 bases; nucleotides not matched to a gene: 3. The CDR3, as DNA: TGTGCCAGCTCCCTGGGACAGGGGGCAGATACGCAGTATTTT. This encodes CASSLGQGADTQYF.

The chain joins TRBV6-5 to TRBJ1-1, with D tentatively TRBD1 (6 bases). Trimming cost V 6 bases and J 0 bases, with 11 bases left between them. This CDR3 has 14 residues. Germline assignment: CDR1 MNHEY and CDR2 SVGAGI. CDR3 nucleotide sequence: TGTGCCAGCAGATTGGACAGCCTGAACACTGAAGCTTTCTTT. Protein product: CASRLDSLNTEAFF.

This clone occurred once. The J gene is TRBJ1-5, the V gene TRBV19; TRBD1 aligns across 7 bases. The germline V gene has CDR1 LNHDA and CDR2 SQIVND (reference sequence). The CDR3 consists of 13 residues. V trimming: 9 bases; J trimming: 6 bases; junction bases outside the gene matches: 8. The CDR3 spells CASRTGLSQPQHF. CDR3 bases: TGTGCCAGCCGGACAGGTCTTTCTCAGCCCCAGCATTTT.

The chain links TRBV7-8 to TRBJ1-2; no reliable D call. Trimming left V 3 bases short and J 0 bases short, with 17 bases between. CDR3 length: 17 residues. Germline values: CDR1 SGHVS, CDR2 FQNEAQ. Here the CDR3 reads CASSLPRRFGTNYGYTF. DNA of the CDR3: TGTGCCAGCAGCTTGCCAAGGCGGTTCGGGACTAACTATGGCTACACCTTC.

The chain is built from TRBV10-1 and TRBJ2-3; unclear D gene. Germline-derived CDR1 and CDR2 are WNHNN and SYGVQD (reference sequence). The V and J ends lost 4 bases and 1 base respectively, with 9 bases between them. The length of the CDR3 is 14 residues. The CDR3 here is CASSVTQRTDTQYF. The CDR3 DNA reads as TGCGCCAGCAGTGTGACACAACGCACAGATACGCAGTATTTT.

The chain couples TRBV9 to TRBJ1-6; weak D call: TRBD1 (5 bases). The CDR3 length is 14 residues. Germline V gives CDR1 SGDLS, CDR2 YYNGEE. V was trimmed by 7 bases and J by 6 bases, leaving 14 bases between them. The CDR3: CASQGLGSNSPLHF. The DNA for the CDR3 is TGTGCCAGCCAGGGTCTGGGTAGTAATTCACCCCTCCACTTT.

The V and J genes are TRBV5-3 and TRBJ2-7; D may be TRBD1 (6 bases). TRBV5-3 is filed as an ORF, its function uncertain. V was cut by 4 bases and J by 3 bases, with 8 bases left in between. The CDR3 is made up of 12 amino acids. For the CDR3, the DNA is TGTGCCAGAAGCACAGGGATCTACGAGCAGTACTTC. This encodes CARSTGIYEQYF.

The chain couples TRBV7-9 to TRBJ1-2; no reliable D call. CDR3 length: 12 residues. The ends were cut back, 7 bases at V and 8 bases at J, with 14 bases in the middle. Germline lookup yields CDR1 SEHNR and CDR2 FQNEAQ (reference sequence). The CDR3 here is CASTWEEAGYTF. The CDR3 region has the DNA TGTGCCAGCACTTGGGAGGAGGCGGGCTACACCTTC.